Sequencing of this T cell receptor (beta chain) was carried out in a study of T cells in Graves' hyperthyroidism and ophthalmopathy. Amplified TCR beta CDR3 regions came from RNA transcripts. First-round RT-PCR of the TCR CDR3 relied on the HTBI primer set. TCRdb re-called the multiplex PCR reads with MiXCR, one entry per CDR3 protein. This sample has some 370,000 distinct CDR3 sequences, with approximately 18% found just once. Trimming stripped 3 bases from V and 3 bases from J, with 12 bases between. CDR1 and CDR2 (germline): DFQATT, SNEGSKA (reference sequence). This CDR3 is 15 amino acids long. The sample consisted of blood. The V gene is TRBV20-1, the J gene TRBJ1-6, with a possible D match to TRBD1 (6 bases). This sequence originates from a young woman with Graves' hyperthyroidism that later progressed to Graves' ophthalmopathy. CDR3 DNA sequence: TGCAGTGCTAGGGGGGCGGAATTCTATAATTCACCCCTCCACTTT. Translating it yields CSARGAEFYNSPLHF.